This T cell receptor beta chain was documented in a study of T cells after posttransplantation cyclophosphamide. Study-wide points: After PTCy, TRB diversity resembled that of CNI/methotrexate controls. Donor-recipient repertoire similarity was low at 1-2 months, rising over year one. Skin or GI-infiltrating T cells shared few TRB sequences with blood.

Turning to this clone: No antigen is known for it.

Treatment was busulfan-fludarabine conditioning, a marrow graft, and cyclophosphamide on days +3 and +4. This CDR3 has 16 amino acids. V was clipped by 5 bases and J by 5 bases, with 19 bases between them. Germline assignment: CDR1 MNHEY and CDR2 SMNVEV (reference sequence). Libraries were prepared by immunoSEQ multiplex PCR; TCRdb keeps only in-frame clonotypes and omits some of them. The data contain more than 10,000 clones, 80% to 95% of them singletons. This chain links TRBV27 with TRBJ1-5, with D unclear. This sequence was found in a female patient aged 30-39 years who received an allogeneic stem cell transplant from an unrelated donor, was CMV-positive, and had no GVHD. Certain T cells may be donor cells from the graft. Sample: PBMCs, taken after allogeneic stem cell transplant with posttransplant cyclophosphamide. The CDR3 bases are TGTGCCAGCAGTCCCTCGGGTCTCAACCCTTATCAGCCCCAGCATTTT. It translates to CASSPSGLNPYQPQHF.